This T cell receptor beta chain was observed in a study of Ad26.COV2.S vaccination and SARS-CoV-2 variants. Study context: Ad26.COV2.S arm of COV1001 included the donor. General observations from the study: Considerable breadth of spike-specific CD8+ and CD4+ T cell responses has reportedly been documented following vaccination.

Comment on this clone: Antigen specificity is unknown. Different DNA sequences within this sample yield the same CDR3.

Treatment reported: some 19 received Ad26.COV2.S at low or high dose, single or two shots; 5 received placebo; per-sample allocation not given. After the first vaccine or placebo injection, samples were drawn on day 63. Using immunoSEQ multiplex PCR, the repertoire was profiled, and TCRdb retains in-frame clones only, with some absent. The profile shows under 400,000 clones, roughly 84% of them singletons. V gave up 3 bases and J gave up 7 bases, with 9 bases separating them. The CDR3 spans 12 residues. CDR1 is LGHDT, CDR2 YNNKEL, per germline (reference sequence). The material sequenced was peripheral blood, taken in a trial of Ad26.COV2.S vaccine versus placebo. The chain has TRBV3-1 (or the pseudogene TRBV3-2) and TRBJ1-2, with D possibly matching TRBD1 (5 bases). This clonotype originated in a person aged 18-65 years who received the Ad26.COV2.S COVID-19 vaccine or a placebo. This CDR3 is CASSQGVGGYTF. CDR3 coding DNA: TGTGCCAGCAGCCAGGGGGTTGGTGGCTACACCTTC.